The rows below give T cell receptor beta chains drawn from one sample of a study of CD8+CD57+ T cells in acquired aplastic anemia. TCRdb recomputed calls from the reads with MiXCR, one row per CDR3 protein. The sample has about 200,000 distinct CDR3 sequences, 65% seen once. Sequenced material: sorted CD4+, CD8+, or CD8+CD57+ T cells (not recorded which) from PBMCs. The receptors derive from a human donor with aplastic anemia. Both conserved end residues are part of each CDR3. D genes are given only for firm matches. Some rows have no size entry. The others give once, few or many, or a class for an expanded clone.

size	D	V	J	CDR3	DNA
NA	TRBD1	TRBV5-6	TRBJ1-2	CASSLRRTGSYGYTF	TGTGCCAGCAGCCTACGTAGGACAGGGAGCTATGGCTACACCTTC
NA	TRBD1	TRBV10-3	TRBJ1-5	CAISEGTGYNQPQHF	TGTGCCATCAGTGAGGGGACAGGGTACAATCAGCCCCAGCATTTT
NA	TRBD2	TRBV15	TRBJ2-3	CATSRDKLAGTDTQYF	TGTGCCACCAGCAGAGATAAGCTAGCGGGCACAGATACGCAGTATTTT
many	TRBD2	TRBV7-8	TRBJ2-1	CASSVGLAGGYSYNEQFF	TGTGCCAGCAGCGTGGGACTAGCGGGAGGCTACTCCTACAATGAGCAGTTCTTC
NA	NA	TRBV6-5	TRBJ1-1	CATREGVYTEAFF	TGTGCCACCCGAGAGGGGGTCTACACTGAAGCTTTCTTT
many	NA	TRBV10-1	TRBJ2-2	CASAGLPTGELFF	TGCGCCAGCGCGGGACTCCCCACCGGGGAGCTGTTTTTT
NA	NA	TRBV5-1	TRBJ2-3	CASSLGVDSTDTQYF	TGCGCCAGCAGCTTGGGGGTAGATTCCACAGATACGCAGTATTTT
NA	TRBD2	TRBV7-3	TRBJ2-3	CASSVRLAGAVDTQYF	TGTGCCAGCAGCGTGCGACTAGCGGGAGCCGTGGATACGCAGTATTTT
few	TRBD1	TRBV20-1	TRBJ1-2	CSAREQGIRGYTF	TGCAGTGCTAGAGAACAGGGGATACGTGGCTACACCTTC
many	NA	TRBV7-6	TRBJ2-7	CASSLVDPRDTTATEQYF	TGTGCCAGCAGCTTAGTCGACCCCAGGGACACCACAGCCACCGAGCAGTACTTC
many	TRBD1	TRBV24-1	TRBJ2-7	CATSDPRDSPYEQYF	TGTGCCACCAGTGATCCCCGGGACAGTCCCTACGAGCAGTACTTC
NA	NA	TRBV15	TRBJ1-6	CATSDRSSYNSPLHF	TGTGCCACCAGCGACAGGAGCTCCTATAATTCACCCCTCCACTTT
NA	NA	TRBV29-1	TRBJ1-1	CSARRGDEAFF	TGCAGCGCCCGACGGGGGGACGAAGCTTTCTTT
NA	TRBD1	TRBV7-9	TRBJ2-5	CASSYIGGRETQYF	TGTGCCAGCAGCTACATAGGGGGCAGAGAGACCCAGTACTTC
NA	TRBD1	TRBV20-1	TRBJ2-7	CSAWTGTSYEQYF	TGCAGTGCTTGGACAGGTACTTCCTACGAGCAGTACTTC
many	NA	TRBV4-1	TRBJ1-2	CASSQEGLGYGYTF	TGCGCCAGCAGCCAGGAGGGGCTGGGGTATGGCTACACCTTC
NA	TRBD1	TRBV24-1	TRBJ2-7	CATSGDSTYEQYF	TGTGCCACCAGTGGGGACAGCACCTACGAGCAGTACTTC
NA	TRBD1	TRBV10-3	TRBJ2-7	CAIRGPGQGNEQYF	TGTGCCATCAGGGGCCCGGGACAGGGGAACGAGCAGTACTTC
NA	TRBD2	TRBV9	TRBJ2-3	CASKSGLQTTDTQYF	TGTGCCAGCAAGTCGGGACTACAGACCACAGATACGCAGTATTTT
NA	TRBD1	TRBV20-1	TRBJ2-3	CSARTGALGTDTQYF	TGCAGTGCCCGCACAGGGGCCTTAGGGACAGATACGCAGTATTTT
few	NA	TRBV2	TRBJ1-2	CASSAAGAPGSGTF	TGTGCCAGCAGTGCCGCCGGGGCCCCGGGGTCAGGCACCTTC
many	TRBD1	TRBV7-2	TRBJ1-1	CASSFNQGENTEAFF	TGTGCCAGCAGCTTTAATCAGGGGGAGAACACTGAAGCTTTCTTT
once	NA	TRBV12-3/TRBV12-4	TRBJ2-7	CASSLGPDHEQYF	TGTGCCAGCAGTTTAGGGCCGGACCACGAGCAGTACTTC
NA	NA	TRBV19	TRBJ1-5	CASSLGSRPQHF	TGTGCCAGTAGCCTCGGCTCAAGGCCCCAGCATTTT
NA	NA	TRBV9	TRBJ2-5	CASSVKAVQETQYF	TGTGCCAGCAGCGTAAAAGCGGTCCAAGAGACCCAGTACTTC
NA	TRBD1	TRBV15	TRBJ2-1	CATSSSRSGQDNEQFF	TGTGCCACCAGCAGCTCCAGGTCGGGACAGGACAATGAGCAGTTCTTC
NA	NA	TRBV24-1	TRBJ2-3	CATSEPHSDTQYF	TGTGCCACCAGTGAGCCCCATTCGGATACGCAGTATTTT
few	NA	TRBV12-3/TRBV12-4	TRBJ1-5	CASSSGREAQHF	TGTGCCAGCAGCTCCGGACGGGAAGCCCAGCATTTT
few	TRBD1	TRBV2	TRBJ2-7	CASSQPGTGGEQYF	TGCGCCAGCAGCCAGCCGGGTACAGGGGGAGAGCAGTACTTC
NA	NA	TRBV19	TRBJ1-1	CASSIAYSTEAFF	TGTGCCAGTAGTATAGCCTATAGCACTGAAGCTTTCTTT
NA	NA	TRBV27	TRBJ2-3	CASSFLAAVSTDTQYF	TGTGCCAGCAGTTTCCTAGCCGCAGTTAGCACAGATACGCAGTATTTT
NA	NA	TRBV29-1	TRBJ1-5	CSVVSGGNQPQHF	TGCAGCGTTGTATCGGGCGGCAATCAGCCCCAGCATTTT
NA	NA	TRBV25-1	TRBJ1-4	CASSEDMVANEKLFF	TGTGCCAGCAGTGAAGATATGGTAGCTAATGAAAAACTGTTTTTT
NA	NA	TRBV2	TRBJ2-5	CASAMGARGETQYF	TGTGCCAGCGCGATGGGGGCACGTGGAGAGACCCAGTACTTC
NA	NA	TRBV5-4	TRBJ2-2	CASSLPMAGELFF	TGTGCCAGCAGCCTGCCGATGGCCGGGGAGCTGTTTTTT
many	NA	TRBV12-3/TRBV12-4	TRBJ1-5	CASSFGYSNQPQHF	TGTGCCAGCAGTTTCGGGTATAGCAATCAGCCCCAGCATTTT
NA	NA	TRBV2	TRBJ2-6	CASSVSGAGANVLTF	TGTGCCAGCAGTGTTTCCGGCGCTGGGGCCAACGTCCTGACTTTC
NA	NA	TRBV25-1	TRBJ1-6	CAIKAGFGSPLHF	TGTGCCATCAAAGCCGGGTTCGGCTCACCCCTCCACTTT
NA	TRBD2	TRBV10-3	TRBJ2-1	CAISEPPGRGGYNEQFF	TGTGCCATCAGTGAGCCCCCGGGGCGCGGGGGATACAATGAGCAGTTCTTC
NA	NA	TRBV19	TRBJ1-4	CASNRLWAANEKLFF	TGTGCCAGTAACAGGTTATGGGCCGCTAATGAAAAACTGTTTTTT
NA	TRBD2	TRBV4-1	TRBJ2-3	CASSQGLAVYNEQYF	TGTGCCAGCAGTCAGGGACTAGCGGTTTACAATGAGCAGTATTTT
NA	NA	TRBV29-1	TRBJ2-1	CSVDRFTYNEQFF	TGCAGCGTTGACAGGTTTACCTACAATGAGCAGTTCTTC
NA	NA	TRBV7-9	TRBJ2-1	CASSSRDGGTGKFF	TGTGCCAGCAGCTCGAGGGACGGAGGAACCGGAAAGTTCTTC
NA	NA	TRBV12-3/TRBV12-4	TRBJ2-5	CASSHTLGETQYF	TGTGCCAGCAGTCACACCCTGGGGGAGACCCAGTACTTC
NA	TRBD2	TRBV7-3	TRBJ2-1	CASSLSGRAVYNEQFF	TGTGCCAGCAGCCTTAGCGGGAGGGCCGTCTACAATGAGCAGTTCTTC
NA	TRBD2	TRBV7-9	TRBJ2-1	CASPGLANNEQFF	TGTGCCAGTCCGGGACTAGCAAACAATGAGCAGTTCTTC
NA	TRBD2	TRBV7-2	TRBJ2-5	CASSPSPGGETQYF	TGTGCCAGCAGCCCGTCCCCGGGGGGGGAGACCCAGTACTTC
NA	NA	TRBV9	TRBJ2-1	CASSEGTNEQFF	TGTGCCAGCAGCGAGGGTACTAATGAGCAGTTCTTC